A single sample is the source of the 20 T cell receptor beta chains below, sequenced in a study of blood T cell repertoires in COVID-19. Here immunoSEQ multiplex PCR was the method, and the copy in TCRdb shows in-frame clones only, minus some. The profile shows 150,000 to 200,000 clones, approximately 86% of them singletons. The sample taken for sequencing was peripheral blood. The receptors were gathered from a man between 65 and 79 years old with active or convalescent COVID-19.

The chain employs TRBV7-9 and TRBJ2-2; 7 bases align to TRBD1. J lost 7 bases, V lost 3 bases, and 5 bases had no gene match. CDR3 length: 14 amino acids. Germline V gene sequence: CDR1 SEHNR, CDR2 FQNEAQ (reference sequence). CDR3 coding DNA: TGTGCCAGCAGCTTTGACAGGGTTAGCGGGGAGCTGTTTTTT. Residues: CASSFDRVSGELFF.

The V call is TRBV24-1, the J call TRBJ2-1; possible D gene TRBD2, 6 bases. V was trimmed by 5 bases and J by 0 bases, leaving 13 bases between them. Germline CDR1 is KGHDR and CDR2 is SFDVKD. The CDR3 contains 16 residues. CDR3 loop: CATSGGVMSSYNEQFF. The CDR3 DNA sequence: TGTGCCACCAGTGGGGGGGTTATGAGCTCCTACAATGAGCAGTTCTTC.

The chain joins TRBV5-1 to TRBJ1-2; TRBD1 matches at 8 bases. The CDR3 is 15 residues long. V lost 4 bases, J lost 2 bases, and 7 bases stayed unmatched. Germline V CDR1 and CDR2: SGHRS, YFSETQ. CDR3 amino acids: CASSAPGQENYGYTF. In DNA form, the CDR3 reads TGCGCCAGCAGCGCCCCGGGACAGGAGAACTATGGCTACACCTTC.

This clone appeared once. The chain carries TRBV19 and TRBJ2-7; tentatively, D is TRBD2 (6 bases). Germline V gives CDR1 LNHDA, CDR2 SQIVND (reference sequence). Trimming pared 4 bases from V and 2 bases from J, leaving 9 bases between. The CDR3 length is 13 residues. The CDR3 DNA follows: TGTGCCAGTAGTACTTGGGGGGCCTACGAGCAGTACTTC. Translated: CASSTWGAYEQYF.

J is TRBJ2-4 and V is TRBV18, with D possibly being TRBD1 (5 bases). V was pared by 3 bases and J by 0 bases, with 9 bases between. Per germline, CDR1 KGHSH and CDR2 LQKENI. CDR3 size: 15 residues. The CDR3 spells CASSPAGIAKNIQYF. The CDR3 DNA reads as TGTGCCAGCTCACCTGCAGGGATAGCCAAAAACATTCAGTACTTC.

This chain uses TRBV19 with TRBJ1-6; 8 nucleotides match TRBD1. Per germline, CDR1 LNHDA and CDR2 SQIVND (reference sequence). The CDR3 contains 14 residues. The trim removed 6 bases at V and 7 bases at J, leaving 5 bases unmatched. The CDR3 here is CASRDREINSPLHF. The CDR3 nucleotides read TGTGCCAGTAGGGACAGGGAGATAAATTCACCCCTCCACTTT.

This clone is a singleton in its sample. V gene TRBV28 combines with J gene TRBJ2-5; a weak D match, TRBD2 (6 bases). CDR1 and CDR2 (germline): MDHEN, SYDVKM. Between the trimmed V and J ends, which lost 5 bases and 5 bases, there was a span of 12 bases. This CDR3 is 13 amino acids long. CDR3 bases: TGTGCCAGCAGTCCGACTAGTACTGAGACCCAGTACTTC. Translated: CASSPTSTETQYF.

The CDR3 DNA sequence: TGTGCCATCAGTGAGTTCCGGGACAGCTCTGGAAACACCATATATTTT. Translated, it gives CAISEFRDSSGNTIYF. The chain recombines TRBV10-3 with TRBJ1-3; 7 positions match TRBD1. The CDR3 runs 16 residues. Germline CDR1 and CDR2: ENHRY and SYGVKD. V lost 1 base, J lost 0 bases, and 3 bases stayed unmatched.

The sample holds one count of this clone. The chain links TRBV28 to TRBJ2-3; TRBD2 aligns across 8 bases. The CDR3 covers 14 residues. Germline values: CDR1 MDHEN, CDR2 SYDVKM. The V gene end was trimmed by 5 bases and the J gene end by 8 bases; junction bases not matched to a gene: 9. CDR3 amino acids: CASSPAGVLGTQYF. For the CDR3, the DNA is TGTGCCAGCAGTCCAGCGGGAGTTTTGGGTACGCAGTATTTT.

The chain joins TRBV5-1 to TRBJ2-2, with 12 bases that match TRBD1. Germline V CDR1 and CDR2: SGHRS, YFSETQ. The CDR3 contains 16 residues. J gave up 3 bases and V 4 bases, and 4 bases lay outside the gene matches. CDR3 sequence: CASSGGQGADTGELFF. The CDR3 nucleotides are TGCGCCAGCAGCGGGGGACAGGGGGCGGACACCGGGGAGCTGTTTTTT.

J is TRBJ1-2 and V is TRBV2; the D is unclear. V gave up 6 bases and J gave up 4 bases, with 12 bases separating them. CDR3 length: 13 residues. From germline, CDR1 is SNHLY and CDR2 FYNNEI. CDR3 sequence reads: CASSPTSVYGYTF. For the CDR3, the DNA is TGTGCCAGCAGCCCGACATCGGTCTATGGCTACACCTTC.

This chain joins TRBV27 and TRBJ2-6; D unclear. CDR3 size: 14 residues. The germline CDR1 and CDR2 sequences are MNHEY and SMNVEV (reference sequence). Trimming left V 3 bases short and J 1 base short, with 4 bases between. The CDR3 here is CASSFSSGANVLTF. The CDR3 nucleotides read TGTGCCAGCAGTTTTTCATCTGGGGCCAACGTCCTGACTTTC.

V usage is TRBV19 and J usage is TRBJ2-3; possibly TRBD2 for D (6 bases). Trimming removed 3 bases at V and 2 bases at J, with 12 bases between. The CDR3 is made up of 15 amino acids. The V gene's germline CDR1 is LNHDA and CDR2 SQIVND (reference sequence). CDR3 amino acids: CASSMGAGSTDTQYF. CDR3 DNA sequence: TGTGCCAGTAGTATGGGAGCGGGTTCCACAGATACGCAGTATTTT.

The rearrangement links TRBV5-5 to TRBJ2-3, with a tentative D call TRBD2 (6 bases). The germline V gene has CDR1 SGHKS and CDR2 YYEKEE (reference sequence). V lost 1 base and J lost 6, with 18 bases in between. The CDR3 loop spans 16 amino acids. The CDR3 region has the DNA TGTGCCAGCAGCTTGCAGCGGGCGGTTACTTCCGATACGCAGTATTTT. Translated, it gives CASSLQRAVTSDTQYF.

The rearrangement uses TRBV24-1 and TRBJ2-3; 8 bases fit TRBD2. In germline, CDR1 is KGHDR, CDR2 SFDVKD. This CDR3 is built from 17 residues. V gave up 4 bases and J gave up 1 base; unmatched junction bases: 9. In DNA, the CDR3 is TGTGCCACCAGTGAAGAGCGGGAGTTCCAGCGCACAGATACGCAGTATTTT. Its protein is CATSEEREFQRTDTQYF.

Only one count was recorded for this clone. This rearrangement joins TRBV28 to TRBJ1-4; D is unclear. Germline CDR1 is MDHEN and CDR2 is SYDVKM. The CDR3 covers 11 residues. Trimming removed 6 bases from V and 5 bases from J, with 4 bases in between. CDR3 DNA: TGTGCCAGCAGCCAAAATGAAAAACTGTTTTTT. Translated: CASSQNEKLFF.

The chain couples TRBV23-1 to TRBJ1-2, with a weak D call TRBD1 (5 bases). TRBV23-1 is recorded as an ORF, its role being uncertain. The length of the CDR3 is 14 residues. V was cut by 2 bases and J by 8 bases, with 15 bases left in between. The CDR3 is CASSQVTVVRGYTF. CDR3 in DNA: TGCGCCAGCAGTCAAGTGACAGTCGTGCGGGGCTACACCTTC.

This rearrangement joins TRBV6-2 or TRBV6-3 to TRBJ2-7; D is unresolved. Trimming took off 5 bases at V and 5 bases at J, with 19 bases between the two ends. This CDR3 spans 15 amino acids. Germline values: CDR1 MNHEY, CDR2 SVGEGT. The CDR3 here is CASSRQQAPPDEQYF. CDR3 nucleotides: TGTGCCAGCAGTAGGCAGCAGGCCCCCCCCGACGAGCAGTACTTC.

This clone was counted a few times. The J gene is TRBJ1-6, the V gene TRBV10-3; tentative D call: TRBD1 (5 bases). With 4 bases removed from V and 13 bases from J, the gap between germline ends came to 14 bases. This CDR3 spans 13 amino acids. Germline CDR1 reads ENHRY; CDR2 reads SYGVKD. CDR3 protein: CAISVGQAFPLHF. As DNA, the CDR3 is TGTGCCATCAGTGTGGGGCAGGCCTTTCCCCTCCACTTT.

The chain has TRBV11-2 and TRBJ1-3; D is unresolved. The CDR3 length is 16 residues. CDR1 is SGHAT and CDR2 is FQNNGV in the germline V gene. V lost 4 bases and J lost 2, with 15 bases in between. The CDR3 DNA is TGTGCCAGCAGCTCTAGCCGGGCCACGACTGGAAACACCATATATTTT. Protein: CASSSSRATTGNTIYF.